This paragraph reports one T cell receptor beta chain. The CDR3 runs 15 residues. Per germline, CDR1 LNHDA and CDR2 SQIVND (reference sequence). Trimming took 4 bases from V and 8 from J; bases not matched to a gene: 6. This sample was included in a study of blood T cell repertoires in COVID-19. Study-level information: COVID-19 samples, acute and convalescent, were from the United States, Italy and Spain. The analysed material was cDNA or gDNA that came from T cells, B-cell-depleted T cells, or PBMCs.

Per the original data handling: How many nucleated cells were present was estimated from reference gene primer amplification. Only in-frame clones appear in the TCRdb table, and some are missing; sequencing was by immunoSEQ multiplex PCR. That table supplies the V and J calls and clone size; D and trimming were determined from the DNA. Of around 320,000 clones in the sample, over 75% were seen once. Sequenced: peripheral blood. The gene calls are TRBV19 and TRBJ2-4, with 12 bases aligning to TRBD1. This sequence originates from a human donor in a cohort sampled during active COVID-19. As DNA, the CDR3 is TGTGCCAGTAGTAGTGGGACAGGGGGCTGGGACATTCAGTACTTC. This encodes CASSSGTGGWDIQYF.